Listed below are T cell receptor beta chains from one sample, sequenced in a study of cytomegalovirus exposure and HLA in healthy donors. Libraries were prepared by immunoSEQ multiplex PCR; TCRdb keeps only in-frame clonotypes and omits some of them. Counted here are 100,000 to 150,000 clones, over 80% occurring once; the ten biggest clones make up roughly 1.2%. The sample consisted of PBMCs. Receptor source: a boy aged 5 to 17 in good health and CMV-seronegative. The CDR3 runs from the conserved cysteine through the conserved F or W. D genes are given only for firm matches. Size is stated for part of the rows, as once, few or many counts, or as a class when the clone is expanded.

j_call	clone_size	v_call	d_call	cdr3_nt	cdr3_aa
TRBJ1-1	NA	TRBV30	TRBD1	TGTGCCTGGAGAGGGGACAGGGTGGGGAACACTGAAGCTTTCTTT	CAWRGDRVGNTEAFF
TRBJ1-5	NA	TRBV6-5	NA	TGTGCCAGCAGTTACCGTAGCAATCAGCCCCAGCATTTT	CASSYRSNQPQHF
TRBJ1-1	few	TRBV6-1	NA	TGTGCCAGCAGTGAGAGGCAGGGAGCTTTCTTT	CASSERQGAFF
TRBJ2-7	NA	TRBV19	TRBD2	TGTGCCAGTAGTGCGGATTCCGGGACTAGCCCCTACGAGCAGTACTTC	CASSADSGTSPYEQYF
TRBJ2-3	once	TRBV7-9	NA	TGTGCCAGCAGCACCCGGACTACCACAGATACGCAGTATTTT	CASSTRTTTDTQYF
TRBJ2-1	NA	TRBV6-5	NA	TGTGCCAGCAGCCCCCCGGGACTCAGGGAGCAGTTCTTC	CASSPPGLREQFF
TRBJ2-3	NA	TRBV30	NA	TGTGCCTGGAGTCCACAGGCCTCAGATACGCAGTATTTT	CAWSPQASDTQYF
TRBJ2-7	NA	TRBV29-1	NA	TGCAGCGCCCAGGACTTTTCCTACGAGCAGTACTTC	CSAQDFSYEQYF
TRBJ2-2	NA	TRBV5-4	TRBD2	TGTGCCAGCAGCAGTGATCCCGAGCGGGAGTTTCCCGGGGAGCTGTTTTTT	CASSSDPEREFPGELFF
TRBJ2-7	NA	TRBV9	TRBD2	TGTGCCAGCAGCGAAAGCGGGGCCAACTACGAGCAGTACTTC	CASSESGANYEQYF
TRBJ1-1	NA	TRBV4-2	NA	TGTGCCAGCAGCCAAGATTTGACTTGTGAAGCTTTCTTT	CASSQDLTCEAFF
TRBJ2-7	NA	TRBV30	NA	TGTGCCTGTGGTAGGGGGGGGCTCTACGAGCAGTACTTC	CACGRGGLYEQYF
TRBJ1-5	NA	TRBV6-5	TRBD1	TGTGCCAGCAGTTCAGGACAGGTCCCCAATCAGCCCCAGCATTTT	CASSSGQVPNQPQHF
TRBJ2-1	NA	TRBV30	TRBD1	TGTGCCTGGGCGACTTTTAACAGGGGTGAGCAGTTCTTC	CAWATFNRGEQFF
TRBJ1-4	NA	TRBV6-6	TRBD1	TGTGCCAGCAGAACAGGGGGAAGTAATGAAAAACTGTTTTTT	CASRTGGSNEKLFF
TRBJ2-4	NA	TRBV18	NA	TGTGCCAGCTCACAAACAGACAGGGGAACTAGCGACAACATTCAGTACTTC	CASSQTDRGTSDNIQYF
TRBJ1-1	NA	TRBV7-9	TRBD1	TGTGCCAGCAGCCAAGGGACAGGGAACACTGAAGCTTTCTTT	CASSQGTGNTEAFF
TRBJ2-7	NA	TRBV4-1	NA	TGCGCCAGCAGCCATACCCTTGGGCAGCAGTACTTC	CASSHTLGQQYF
TRBJ2-7	NA	TRBV19	TRBD2	TGTGCCAGTAGTATAGGGGCTAGCGGGACCTACGAGCAGTACTTC	CASSIGASGTYEQYF
TRBJ2-3	NA	TRBV6-5	TRBD2	TGTGCCAGCAGTTACTCGATTGCGGGAGTGACAGATACGCAGTATTTT	CASSYSIAGVTDTQYF
TRBJ2-7	NA	TRBV30	NA	TGTGCCTCAGGATTCCTGGGCGAGCAGTACTTC	CASGFLGEQYF
TRBJ2-4	NA	TRBV30	NA	TGTGCCTGGAGTTCCTCCGGCGGGGACATTCAGTACTTC	CAWSSSGGDIQYF
TRBJ2-3	NA	TRBV5-4	TRBD2	TGTGCCAGCAGCTTGGGAAGCGGGGGATACACAGATACGCAGTATTTT	CASSLGSGGYTDTQYF
TRBJ1-2	once	TRBV5-1	TRBD1	TGCGCCAGCAGACAAACAGGGGGCGCAGATGGCTACACCTTC	CASRQTGGADGYTF
TRBJ2-7	NA	TRBV5-8	NA	TGTGCCAGCATAGCCTCGTACGAGCAGTACTTC	CASIASYEQYF
TRBJ2-1	NA	TRBV6-1	TRBD2	TGTGCCAGCAGGGGTAGCGGGAGGGTCTATGAGCAGTTCTTC	CASRGSGRVYEQFF
TRBJ1-1	NA	TRBV13	TRBD1	TGTGCCAGCAGCTTAGGGGGACAGGGGGCTCTGGAAGCTTTCTTT	CASSLGGQGALEAFF
TRBJ1-1	NA	TRBV18	NA	TGTGCCAGCTCCCCCCAGATTAGGGGCCTGGGGAACACTGAAGCTTTCTTT	CASSPQIRGLGNTEAFF
TRBJ1-4	NA	TRBV5-1	NA	TGCGCCAGCAGCCAATCCAGCGGCATCCTCCCTGAAAAACTGTTTTTT	CASSQSSGILPEKLFF
TRBJ1-5	NA	TRBV19	TRBD1	TGTGCCACTGGGGACAGGGATTCTCCCCAGCATTTT	CATGDRDSPQHF
TRBJ2-2	NA	TRBV4-2	TRBD2	TGTGCCAGCAGCCAAGGGACTAGCGGGAGGGGCGGGGAGCTGTTTTTT	CASSQGTSGRGGELFF
TRBJ2-6	few	TRBV6-7	NA	TGTGCCAGCAGTTACAGCGGCTCTGGGGCCAACGTCCTGACTTTC	CASSYSGSGANVLTF
TRBJ2-1	NA	TRBV7-6	TRBD2	TGTGCCAGCAGCTTAAATCGAGCGGGGGCTCACAATGAGCAGTTCTTC	CASSLNRAGAHNEQFF
TRBJ2-7	NA	TRBV19	TRBD2	TGTGCCAGTAGTAAATGGGAGGCAGCGGGAGGTGGTGAGCAGTACTTC	CASSKWEAAGGGEQYF
TRBJ2-7	once	TRBV10-3	TRBD1	TGTGCCACTGCCGGGACAGGGACAGGTCACGAGCAGTACTTC	CATAGTGTGHEQYF
TRBJ1-1	few	TRBV10-3	NA	TGTGCCATCAGTGAAAGTCAGGGAATACGCATGAACACTGAAGCTTTCTTT	CAISESQGIRMNTEAFF
TRBJ1-1	NA	TRBV11-2	TRBD1	TGTGCCAGCAGCCTGTGGACAGGTGGGAACACTGAAGCTTTCTTT	CASSLWTGGNTEAFF
TRBJ2-7	NA	TRBV2	NA	TGTGCCAGCAGTGATTCTCCAGACTACGAGCAGTACTTC	CASSDSPDYEQYF
TRBJ1-5	NA	TRBV6-1	NA	TGTGCCAGCAGTTCAGGACAGAGTCCCCAGCATTTT	CASSSGQSPQHF
TRBJ2-6	NA	TRBV5-1	NA	TGCGCCAGCAGCTTGGGGCAGTCTGGGGCCAACGTCCTGACTTTC	CASSLGQSGANVLTF
TRBJ1-1	NA	TRBV5-1	NA	TGCGCCAGCAGCTTGGGACCCGGGGACACTGAAGCTTTCTTT	CASSLGPGDTEAFF
TRBJ2-2	few	TRBV30	TRBD2	TGTGCCTGGAGTGTAAAAGGAGCGGAGCGGGAGGGATCCGGGGAGCTGTTTTTT	CAWSVKGAEREGSGELFF
TRBJ2-5	NA	TRBV7-8	NA	TGTGCCAGCAGCCCAACATCTAGACAGAGTCAAGAGACCCAGTACTTC	CASSPTSRQSQETQYF
TRBJ1-5	NA	TRBV5-1	NA	TGCGCCAGCAGCTTGGACGGGGGGGGTCAGCCCCAGCATTTT	CASSLDGGGQPQHF
TRBJ2-2	NA	TRBV25-1	NA	TGTGCCAGCAGTTTGGACTTCGGGTCCGGGGAGCTGTTTTTT	CASSLDFGSGELFF
TRBJ1-3	NA	TRBV5-6	TRBD1	TGTGCCAGCAGCATTGGGGACAGGAACTCTGGAAACACCATATATTTT	CASSIGDRNSGNTIYF
TRBJ2-2	NA	TRBV5-4	TRBD2	TGTGCCAGCAGCCTTATAAGCGGGACTGCCGGGGAGCTGTTTTTT	CASSLISGTAGELFF
TRBJ2-1	NA	TRBV6-5	TRBD1	TGTGCCAGCAGACCCGGGACAGGGGGCCATGAGCAGTTCTTC	CASRPGTGGHEQFF
TRBJ2-1	NA	TRBV7-9	TRBD2	TGTGCCAGCAGCTTTGTAGCGGGAGTGCGAAATGAGCAGTTCTTC	CASSFVAGVRNEQFF
TRBJ2-1	NA	TRBV29-1	TRBD2	TGCAGCACCCGACTAGCGGGAGGATGGGGCTACAATGAGCAGTTCTTC	CSTRLAGGWGYNEQFF
TRBJ2-7	few	TRBV4-1	TRBD2	TGCGCCAGCAGCCATCCGGGGGGGGTCGAGCAGTACTTC	CASSHPGGVEQYF